The rows below give T cell receptor beta chains drawn from one sample of a study of blood T cell repertoires in COVID-19. Produced via immunoSEQ multiplex PCR; TCRdb's table is partial and in-frame only. The data hold approximately 220,000 clones, with roughly 91% observed a single time. Sequenced material: PBMCs or T cells enriched from blood (not recorded which). The receptors here all came from a woman in her thirties with acute COVID-19. The CDR3 runs from the conserved cysteine through the conserved F or W. A D gene is named only where the DNA matches it firmly. Size is omitted from some rows. Given values are once, few, many or a class for expanded clones.

abundance,d_gene,v_gene,j_gene,CDR3aa,CDR3nt
NA,NA,TRBV28,TRBJ1-5,CASSPGPRGQPQHF,TGTGCCAGCAGCCCGGGCCCCCGGGGGCAGCCCCAGCATTTT
NA,NA,TRBV7-9,TRBJ1-4,CASSGEDSPSLNEKLFF,TGTGCCAGCAGTGGCGAGGACAGTCCAAGTCTTAATGAAAAACTGTTTTTT
many,TRBD1,TRBV7-6,TRBJ1-1,CASSSPQGVNTEAFF,TGTGCCAGCAGCTCCCCGCAGGGGGTGAACACTGAAGCTTTCTTT
NA,TRBD1,TRBV28,TRBJ1-1,CASSLRTGMNTEAFF,TGTGCCAGCAGTTTGCGGACAGGGATGAACACTGAAGCCTTCTTT
NA,NA,TRBV5-1,TRBJ1-5,CASSTGTRGGNQPQHF,TGCGCCAGCAGCACAGGGACCCGGGGAGGGAATCAGCCCCAGCATTTT
NA,NA,TRBV30,TRBJ1-5,CAWNRVDQPQHF,TGTGCCTGGAACAGGGTCGATCAGCCCCAGCATTTT
once,NA,TRBV5-6,TRBJ1-2,CASSAGIPGNYGYTF,TGTGCCAGCAGCGCCGGGATCCCTGGGAACTATGGCTACACCTTC
NA,TRBD2,TRBV7-2,TRBJ2-2,CASSLVAGGILGELFF,TGTGCCAGCAGCTTAGTGGCGGGGGGAATATTAGGGGAGCTGTTTTTT
NA,NA,TRBV24-1,TRBJ2-3,CATSDTDRTDTQYF,TGTGCCACCAGTGATACAGACCGCACAGATACGCAGTATTTT
NA,NA,TRBV2,TRBJ2-3,CASNPRRQAGDTQYF,TGTGCCAGCAACCCCCGACGGCAAGCAGGAGATACGCAGTATTTT